This entry lists 20 T cell receptor beta chains sequenced from one sample in a study of blood T cell repertoires in COVID-19. The repertoire was sequenced with immunoSEQ multiplex PCR; TCRdb's copy has only in-frame clones and lacks some. The table lists tens of thousands of clones, 80% of them singletons. The material sequenced was peripheral blood. These receptors were collected from a woman aged 80 or over with active or convalescent COVID-19.

The chain is built from TRBV27 and TRBJ1-5; TRBD1 aligns across 9 bases. Germline values: CDR1 MNHEY, CDR2 SMNVEV (reference sequence). V shed 2 bases and J 7 bases; nucleotides not matched to a gene: 3. The CDR3 is made up of 14 amino acids. The CDR3 DNA reads as TGTGCCAGCAGTTTAGGGACAGGGCACCAGCCCCAGCATTTT. It specifies CASSLGTGHQPQHF.

This clone came up once. This sequence joins TRBV10-3 and TRBJ2-5; TRBD2 matches 11 bases. The CDR3 loop spans 16 amino acids. CDR1 ENHRY and CDR2 SYGVKD come from the germline V gene. The trim removed 0 bases at V and 9 bases at J, leaving 9 bases unmatched. CDR3 sequence (DNA): TGTGCCATCAGTGAGTCAGGACTAGCGGGTCCTGCGGCCCAGTACTTC. Its translation is CAISESGLAGPAAQYF.

This chain connects TRBV19 to TRBJ1-3; D remains ambiguous. The germline CDR1 and CDR2 sequences are LNHDA and SQIVND (reference sequence). CDR3 size: 13 residues. The germline V and J ends were trimmed by 5 bases and 2 bases, with 7 bases remaining between them. For the CDR3, the DNA is TGTGCCAGTAGTGCCGAGGCTGGAAACACCATATATTTT. As protein: CASSAEAGNTIYF.

The chain joins TRBV3-1 (or the pseudogene TRBV3-2) to TRBJ2-2; 8 bases line up with TRBD2. CDR3 length: 15 amino acids. Germline CDR1 LGHDT, CDR2 YNNKEL (reference sequence). Trimming took 5 bases from V and 8 from J; bases not matched to a gene: 10. Here the CDR3 DNA reads TGTGCCAGCAGCTATGGACTAGCTCGTATTGGGGAGCTGTTTTTT. It yields the protein CASSYGLARIGELFF.

V and J are TRBV7-9 and TRBJ1-1; 11 bases are shared with TRBD1. Trimming at V came to 5 bases and at J to 6 bases, leaving 2 bases not matched to a gene. The CDR3 totals 13 residues. Germline CDR1 and CDR2: SEHNR and FQNEAQ (reference sequence). The CDR3 nucleotides are TGTGCCAGCAGCAGGGGACAGGGGGCTGAAGCTTTCTTT. It translates to CASSRGQGAEAFF. The complete variable domain, with remaining parts taken from reference TRBV7-9 and TRBJ1-1, reads DTGVSQNPRHKITKRGQNVTFRCDPISEHNRLYWYRQTLGQGPEFLTYFQNEAQLEKSRLLSDRFSAERPKGSFSTLEIQRTEQGDSAMYLCASSRGQGAEAFFGQGTRLTVV.

The J gene is TRBJ2-1, the V gene TRBV7-3; the match to TRBD2 covers 10 bases. The junction had 6 bases not matched to a gene; V was cut back by 1 base and J by 6 bases. The CDR3 length is 16 residues. Per the germline V gene, CDR1 is SGHTA and CDR2 is FQGTGA. CDR3: CASSLSVTSGFNEQFF. In nucleotides, the CDR3 is TGTGCCAGCAGCTTAAGTGTGACTAGCGGGTTCAATGAGCAGTTCTTC.

This clone was seen only a few times. The chain carries TRBV5-8 and TRBJ2-5, with 9 bases matching TRBD2. In germline, CDR1 is SGHTS, CDR2 YDEGEE. The CDR3 is 16 residues long. Trimming removed 0 bases from V and 1 base from J; junction bases left unmatched: 4. In DNA, the CDR3 is TGTGCCAGCAGCTTGGGGAGCGGGGGGTCCCAAGAGACCCAGTACTTC. Translating it yields CASSLGSGGSQETQYF.

The J gene is TRBJ2-7, the V gene TRBV12-3 or TRBV12-4; D remains ambiguous. The CDR3 is 12 amino acids. The ends were cut back, 2 bases at V and 4 bases at J, with 6 bases in the middle. CDR3 sequence: CASSLQKYEQYF. The DNA for the CDR3 is TGTGCCAGCAGTTTACAGAAGTACGAGCAGTACTTC.

The chain recombines TRBV4-2 with TRBJ1-1, with 7 nucleotides matching TRBD1. The CDR3 runs 15 residues. Germline CDR1 and CDR2: LGHNA and YNFKEQ. The V gene end was trimmed by 0 bases and the J gene end by 11 bases; junction bases not matched to a gene: 12. CDR3 nucleotides: TGTGCCAGCAGCCAAGAAATTACCTCGACAGGGTCTGCTTTCTTT. This translates into CASSQEITSTGSAFF.

The rearrangement uses TRBV20-1 and TRBJ1-1; 7 nucleotides agree with TRBD1. Germline CDR1 DFQATT, CDR2 SNEGSKA (reference sequence). Losses at the gene ends were 3 bases for V and 1 base for J; bases not matched to a gene: 5. The CDR3 totals 14 residues. The CDR3 DNA is TGCAGTGCTAGTAACAGGGGCTGGAACACTGAAGCTTTCTTT. Translating it yields CSASNRGWNTEAFF.

This chain uses TRBV2 with TRBJ2-3; possibly TRBD2 for D (6 bases). Germline V lookup: CDR1 SNHLY, CDR2 FYNNEI. The CDR3 runs 14 residues. Trimming stripped 7 bases from V and 2 bases from J, with 13 bases between. The chain's CDR3 is CASTEGLTTDTQYF. The CDR3 DNA follows: TGTGCCAGCACCGAGGGACTGACCACAGATACGCAGTATTTT.

This chain uses TRBV5-6 with TRBJ1-3, with D hard to call. The CDR3 runs 15 residues. With 2 bases removed from V and 0 bases from J, the gap between germline ends came to 9 bases. Germline V gene lookup returns CDR1 SGHDT and CDR2 YYEEEE. The CDR3 here is CASSFWQNSGNTIYF. The CDR3 region has the DNA TGTGCCAGCAGCTTCTGGCAGAACTCTGGAAACACCATATATTTT.

The V gene is TRBV5-1, the J gene TRBJ1-1; the match to TRBD1 covers 7 bases. V lost 1 base to trimming and J lost 2 bases; unmatched junction nucleotides: 2. Germline CDR1 SGHRS, CDR2 YFSETQ. The CDR3 contains 14 residues. The CDR3 sequence is CASSLTGVNTEAFF. CDR3 coding DNA: TGCGCCAGCAGCTTGACAGGGGTCAACACTGAAGCTTTCTTT.

This chain connects TRBV6-5 to TRBJ2-6; a weak D match, TRBD1 (5 bases). The CDR3 runs to 15 residues. Germline values: CDR1 MNHEY, CDR2 SVGAGI. V shed 5 bases and J shed 2 bases, with 10 bases lying between them. The DNA of the CDR3 is TGTGCCAGCAGTACCCCAGGGACTGGGGCCAACGTCCTGACTTTC. It codes for CASSTPGTGANVLTF.

This chain joins TRBV19 and TRBJ1-4, with 7 bases fitting TRBD1. J lost 5 bases, V lost 3 bases, and 6 bases had no gene match. This CDR3 is 15 amino acids long. Looked up from germline, CDR1 is LNHDA and CDR2 is SQIVND (reference sequence). CDR3 amino acids: CASSIRQGENEKLFF. In DNA, the CDR3 is TGTGCCAGTAGTATCCGGCAGGGGGAGAATGAAAAACTGTTTTTT.

This clone was observed once. The V gene is TRBV12-3 or TRBV12-4, the J gene TRBJ1-5; TRBD1 might be the D (5 bases). The germline V and J ends were trimmed by 2 bases and 8 bases, with 7 bases remaining between them. This CDR3 is 12 amino acids long. The CDR3 nucleotides read TGTGCCAGCAGTTTAATCAGGGAGCCCCAGCATTTT. This sequence encodes CASSLIREPQHF.

The rearrangement links TRBV2 to TRBJ1-5, with 8 bases lining up with TRBD1. Per germline, CDR1 SNHLY and CDR2 FYNNEI. Losses at the gene ends were 8 bases for V and 0 bases for J; bases not matched to a gene: 3. This CDR3 spans 14 amino acids. CDR3: CASGQGASNQPQHF. The CDR3 DNA is TGTGCCAGCGGGCAGGGGGCTAGCAATCAGCCCCAGCATTTT.

The chain recombines TRBV11-2 with TRBJ2-7, with D possibly TRBD2 on 6 matching bases. Germline CDR1 SGHAT, CDR2 FQNNGV. This CDR3 contains 15 residues. V lost 5 bases to trimming and J lost 5 bases, with 19 bases between them. The CDR3: CASSPEVGGSHEQYF. The CDR3 DNA sequence: TGTGCCAGCAGCCCCGAGGTCGGAGGGAGCCACGAGCAGTACTTC. Supplemented by reference TRBV11-2 and TRBJ2-7, the full variable domain reads EAGVAQSPRYKIIEKRQSVAFWCNPISGHATLYWYQQILGQGPKLLIQFQNNGVVDDSQLPKDRFSAERLKGVDSTLKIQPAKLEDSAVYLCASSPEVGGSHEQYFGPGTRLTVT.

J is TRBJ2-1 and V is TRBV5-6, with TRBD2 matching over 7 bases. CDR1 SGHDT and CDR2 YYEEEE come from the germline V gene. The CDR3 is made up of 16 amino acids. Trimming cost V 2 bases and J 8 bases; bases outside gene matches: 13. The CDR3 sequence is CASSFGLTGGSDEQFF. CDR3 in DNA: TGTGCCAGCAGCTTTGGTCTAACGGGAGGCTCGGATGAGCAGTTCTTC. Combining the CDR3 with reference TRBV5-6 and TRBJ2-1 gives the whole variable domain DAGVTQSPTHLIKTRGQQVTLRCSPKSGHDTVSWYQQALGQGPQFIFQYYEEEERQRGNFPDRFSGHQFPNYSSELNVNALLLGDSALYLCASSFGLTGGSDEQFFGPGTRLTVL.

The chain is built from TRBV11-2 and TRBJ2-1; D is unresolved. CDR1 and CDR2 (germline): SGHAT, FQNNGV. V lost 0 bases, J lost 0 bases, and 12 bases lay in between. This CDR3 is built from 17 residues. The CDR3 DNA is TGTGCCAGCAGCTTAGATTACGCGGTTGGCTCCTACAATGAGCAGTTCTTC. Its translation is CASSLDYAVGSYNEQFF.